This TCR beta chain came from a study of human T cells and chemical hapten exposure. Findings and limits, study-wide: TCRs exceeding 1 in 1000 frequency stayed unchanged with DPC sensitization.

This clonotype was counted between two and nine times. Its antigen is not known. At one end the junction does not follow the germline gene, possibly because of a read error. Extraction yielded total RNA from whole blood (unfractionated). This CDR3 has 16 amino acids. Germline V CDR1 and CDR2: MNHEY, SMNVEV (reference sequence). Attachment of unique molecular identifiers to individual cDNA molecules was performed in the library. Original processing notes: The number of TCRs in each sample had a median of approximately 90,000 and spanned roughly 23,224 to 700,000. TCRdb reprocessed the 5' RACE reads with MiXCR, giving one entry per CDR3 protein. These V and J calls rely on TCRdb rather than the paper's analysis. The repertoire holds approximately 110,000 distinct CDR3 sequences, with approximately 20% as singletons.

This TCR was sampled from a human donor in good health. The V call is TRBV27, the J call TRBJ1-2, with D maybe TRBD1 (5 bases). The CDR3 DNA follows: TGTGCCAGCAGTTTTGCCGGGGACGGTCCCATCTATGGCGACACCTTC. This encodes CASSFAGDGPIYGDTF.